These 29 T cell receptor beta chains originate from one sample sequenced in a study of vaccination effects on CD4 cells after COVID-19. Antigen-specific CD4+ T cells expanded by the ViraFEST assay with viral peptide pools were then sequenced. The authors isolated CD4+ T cells after 10 days of culture. Nobody among the vaccine recipients had prior SARS-CoV-2 infection (nucleocapsid antibodies were negative). The data were produced by immunoSEQ multiplex PCR, yet TCRdb's version contains in-frame clones alone and is incomplete. The repertoire holds tens of thousands of clones, with approximately 72% as singletons. No antigen is known for these receptors. The sequenced sample was CD4+ T cells from PBMCs cultured with HCoV-NL63 spike peptides, obtained before COVID-19 vaccination. The receptors were sampled from a human donor who received a COVID-19 vaccine.

The rearrangement joins TRBV19 to TRBJ2-3; no clear D gene. V was clipped by 7 bases and J by 0 bases, with 8 bases between them. The CDR3 length is 13 residues. Germline V gene data show CDR1 as LNHDA and CDR2 as SQIVND (reference sequence). CDR3 bases: TGTGCCAGTAAGACGGGTAGCACAGATACGCAGTATTTT. The encoded protein is CASKTGSTDTQYF.

This chain joins TRBV5-1 and TRBJ1-5; TRBD1 matches at 8 bases. The V gene end was trimmed by 4 bases and the J gene end by 0 bases; junction bases not matched to a gene: 9. CDR1 and CDR2 (germline): SGHRS, YFSETQ. CDR3 size: 17 residues. CDR3 loop: CASSEDRDSYSNQPQHF. The DNA for the CDR3 is TGCGCCAGCAGCGAGGACAGGGATAGTTATAGCAATCAGCCCCAGCATTTT. Based on the CDR3 plus reference TRBV5-1 and TRBJ1-5, the full variable domain is KAGVTQTPRYLIKTRGQQVTLSCSPISGHRSVSWYQQTPGQGLQFLFEYFSETQRNKGNFPGRFSGRQFSNSRSEMNVSTLELGDSALYLCASSEDRDSYSNQPQHFGDGTRLSIL.

V is TRBV5-1 and J is TRBJ1-5; possibly TRBD1 for D (6 bases). This CDR3 comprises 14 residues. V dropped 0 bases and J dropped 2 bases, with 6 bases sitting between them. From germline, CDR1 is SGHRS and CDR2 YFSETQ. In nucleotides, the CDR3 is TGCGCCAGCAGCTTGGACAGGGGCAATCAGCCCCAGCATTTT. The encoded protein is CASSLDRGNQPQHF.

The chain has TRBV18 and TRBJ2-7; D is unclear. Per the germline V gene, CDR1 is KGHSH and CDR2 is LQKENI. Trimming pared 2 bases from V and 2 bases from J, leaving 10 bases between. The CDR3 contains 14 residues. CDR3 region: CASSPGQPTYEQYV. The CDR3 DNA follows: TGTGCCAGCTCACCAGGCCAGCCGACCTACGAGCAGTACGTC.

This clone was counted only a few times. The V and J genes are TRBV9 and TRBJ1-6, with D uncertain. The CDR3 extends over 13 amino acids. The V gene's germline CDR1 is SGDLS and CDR2 YYNGEE. Trimming cost V 4 bases and J 9 bases, with 11 bases left between them. The CDR3 nucleotides are TGTGCCAGCAGCCCCCGTTGGGCTTCACCCCTCCACTTT. As protein: CASSPRWASPLHF.

V is TRBV5-5 and J is TRBJ1-4, with no clear D. CDR3 length: 16 amino acids. The germline V gene has CDR1 SGHKS and CDR2 YYEKEE (reference sequence). Trimming shortened V by 0 bases and J by 5 bases, and 14 bases separated the two germline ends. DNA of the CDR3: TGTGCCAGCAGCTTGGCAACCGGGATGCGGAATGAAAAACTGTTTTTT. Its protein product is CASSLATGMRNEKLFF.

CDR3: CASSLLTGSSYEQYV. The CDR3, as DNA: TGCGCCAGCAGCTTGCTAACAGGGTCCTCCTACGAGCAGTACGTC. This chain uses TRBV5-1 with TRBJ2-7; possibly TRBD1 for D (6 bases). The CDR3 runs to 15 residues. In germline, CDR1 is SGHRS, CDR2 YFSETQ. Trimming shortened V by 1 base and J by 0 bases, and 11 bases separated the two germline ends.

The chain employs TRBV24-1 and TRBJ1-2; the match to TRBD1 covers 8 bases. The CDR3 loop spans 15 amino acids. With 2 bases clipped from V and 6 bases from J, the junction kept 7 bases outside the gene matches. Germline assignment: CDR1 KGHDR and CDR2 SFDVKD. In nucleotides, the CDR3 is TGTGCCACCAGTGATTCCAGGGGGCCCGCCGATGGCTACACCTTC. Its protein product is CATSDSRGPADGYTF.

This chain connects TRBV2 to TRBJ2-6; D gene unclear. Germline assignment: CDR1 SNHLY and CDR2 FYNNEI. The CDR3 consists of 15 residues. V lost 2 bases and J lost 0, with 5 bases in between. Here the CDR3 reads CASSEPSSGANVLTF. The DNA of the CDR3 is TGTGCCAGCAGTGAACCCTCCTCTGGGGCCAACGTCCTGACTTTC.

The chain is built from TRBV19 and TRBJ1-1; no definite D call. The CDR3 runs 15 residues. The germline gives CDR1 LNHDA, CDR2 SQIVND (reference sequence). V was cut by 6 bases and J by 0 bases, with 14 bases left in between. CDR3 region: CASRDGVHMNTEAFF. The CDR3 region has the DNA TGTGCCAGTAGAGACGGGGTGCACATGAACACTGAAGCTTTCTTT.

The V and J genes are TRBV10-3 and TRBJ2-7, with D perhaps TRBD2 (5 bases). Trimming left V 5 bases short and J 0 bases short, with 14 bases between. This CDR3 has 15 amino acids. From germline, CDR1 is ENHRY and CDR2 SYGVKD. Here the CDR3 reads CAISRGGPSSYEQYV. The CDR3 DNA follows: TGTGCCATCAGTCGAGGCGGGCCCAGCTCCTACGAGCAGTACGTC.

As regards this clone: Other DNA sequences of this sample code for an identical CDR3. This chain connects TRBV24-1 to TRBJ2-3, with D perhaps TRBD1 (5 bases). Trimming took off 3 bases at V and 1 base at J, with 7 bases between the two ends. The CDR3 has 14 amino acids. In germline, CDR1 is KGHDR, CDR2 SFDVKD. CDR3 sequence: CATSDLRGTDTQYF. The CDR3 nucleotides are TGTGCCACCAGTGATCTCAGGGGCACAGATACGCAGTATTTT.

The chain couples TRBV2 to TRBJ2-7; maybe TRBD1 (5 bases). CDR1 is SNHLY and CDR2 is FYNNEI in the germline V gene. CDR3 length equals 14 residues. Trimming removed 2 bases from V and 2 bases from J, with 10 bases in between. The CDR3 region is CASSEWTLTYEQYV. The CDR3, as DNA: TGTGCCAGCAGTGAATGGACACTTACCTACGAGCAGTACGTC.

This clone occurred a few times. The chain recombines TRBV5-8 with TRBJ2-7; D is unresolved. With 3 bases removed from V and 4 bases from J, the gap between germline ends came to 5 bases. This CDR3 is built from 11 residues. Germline V lookup: CDR1 SGHTS, CDR2 YDEGEE. The CDR3 is CASSYRYEQYV. Written as DNA, the CDR3 is TGTGCCAGCAGCTACCGATACGAGCAGTACGTC.

The V call is TRBV10-3, the J call TRBJ1-4; D perhaps matches TRBD1 (5 bases). The V gene's germline CDR1 is ENHRY and CDR2 SYGVKD. There are 16 residues in the CDR3. Trimming cost V 3 bases and J 8 bases, with 19 bases left between them. CDR3: CAISENQRGEGEKLFF. The CDR3 DNA reads as TGTGCCATCAGTGAAAATCAGCGCGGGGAGGGGGAAAAACTGTTTTTT.

V is TRBV6-2 or TRBV6-3 and J is TRBJ2-7; D could derive from TRBD1 or TRBD2 (6 bases each). Germline V gene sequence: CDR1 MNHEY, CDR2 SVGEGT. The CDR3 spans 16 residues. Trimming cost V 2 bases and J 0 bases, with 14 bases left between them. The CDR3 region has the DNA TGTGCCAGCAGTTACCTGCGGGACACTCACTCCTACGAGCAGTACGTC. The encoded protein is CASSYLRDTHSYEQYV.

The sample holds a few counts of this clone. The V call is TRBV2, the J call TRBJ1-4; possibly TRBD1 for D (5 bases). Germline assignment: CDR1 SNHLY and CDR2 FYNNEI. There are 15 residues in the CDR3. V shed 6 bases and J shed 0 bases, with 11 bases lying between them. The CDR3 nucleotides read TGTGCCAGCAGCGATGACAGAACAACTAATGAAAAACTGTTTTTT. Amino acid sequence: CASSDDRTTNEKLFF. Together with reference TRBV2 and TRBJ1-4, the CDR3 gives the full variable domain: EPEVTQTPSHQVTQMGQEVILRCVPISNHLYFYWYRQILGQKVEFLVSFYNNEISEKSEIFDDQFSVERPDGSNFTLKIRSTKLEDSAMYFCASSDDRTTNEKLFFGSGTQLSVL.

V gene TRBV27 combines with J gene TRBJ2-7; D may correspond to TRBD1 or TRBD2 (5 bases each). The CDR3 is 14 residues long. Germline V gene data show CDR1 as MNHEY and CDR2 as SMNVEV (reference sequence). Trimming left V 4 bases short and J 7 bases short, with 17 bases between. The CDR3 loop is CASSSPGRGGEQYV. The CDR3 coding sequence is TGTGCCAGCAGTTCACCGGGACGGGGCGGAGAGCAGTACGTC.

V is TRBV5-6 and J is TRBJ2-2; possibly TRBD2 for D (6 bases). Germline V gene lookup returns CDR1 SGHDT and CDR2 YYEEEE. The V and J ends lost 5 bases and 0 bases respectively, with 17 bases between them. The CDR3 is 17 amino acids. The CDR3 bases are TGTGCCAGCAGGGCCGGGACTGATATCTCGAACACCGGGGAGCTGTTTTTT. It encodes CASRAGTDISNTGELFF.

This chain links TRBV14 with TRBJ2-2, with D unclear. Germline V gene lookup returns CDR1 SGHDN and CDR2 FVKESK. The CDR3 sequence is 16 residues long. Between the trimmed V and J ends, which lost 1 base and 0 bases, there was a span of 9 bases. The CDR3 DNA is TGTGCCAGCAGCCAAGCGGTAGGAACGAACACCGGGGAGCTGTTTTTT. Its translation: CASSQAVGTNTGELFF.

This clone was seen a handful of times. The chain recombines TRBV29-1 with TRBJ2-2; D gene ambiguous. V lost 3 bases, J lost 5 bases, and 10 bases lay in between. CDR3 length equals 13 residues. Germline V gene data show CDR1 as SQVTM and CDR2 as ANQGSEA. CDR3 nucleotide sequence: TGCAGCGTTGACAGGATACGGACCGGGGAGCTGTTTTTT. Translation gives CSVDRIRTGELFF.

This clone was seen more than once but under ten times. This chain uses TRBV2 with TRBJ1-5; 7 positions agree with TRBD1. The CDR3 totals 14 residues. Germline lookup yields CDR1 SNHLY and CDR2 FYNNEI. V lost 4 bases to trimming and J lost 5 bases; unmatched junction nucleotides: 5. The CDR3 DNA follows: TGTGCCAGCAGTGGGCAGGGGGGGTATCAGCCCCAGCATTTT. Translation gives CASSGQGGYQPQHF.

This clone was detected a few times. The rearrangement uses TRBV10-2 and TRBJ2-3; perhaps TRBD1 as D (6 bases). Germline CDR1 is WSHSY and CDR2 is SAAADI. The CDR3 loop spans 15 amino acids. V was pared by 2 bases and J by 2 bases, with 11 bases between. The CDR3 loop reads CASSEVRGTTDTQYF. The CDR3 bases are TGCGCCAGCAGTGAGGTGAGGGGGACCACAGATACGCAGTATTTT.

V usage is TRBV27 and J usage is TRBJ1-5; D not resolved. Trimming stripped 8 bases from V and 0 bases from J, with 14 bases between. This CDR3 region has 15 residues. Germline V gene lookup returns CDR1 MNHEY and CDR2 SMNVEV (reference sequence). The CDR3 DNA is TGTGCCAGCGGCCGCAGTCCATATAGCAATCAGCCCCAGCATTTT. It is translated as CASGRSPYSNQPQHF.

CDR3 nucleotide sequence: TGTGCCAGCAGTGATACCACTACCGGGACAGTCTATGGCTACACCTTC. Translating it yields CASSDTTTGTVYGYTF. The chain has TRBV25-1 and TRBJ1-2, with 7 positions matching TRBD1. Trimming at V came to 3 bases and at J to 4 bases, leaving 11 bases not matched to a gene. CDR1 MGHDK and CDR2 SYGVNS come from the germline V gene. The CDR3 sequence is 16 residues long.

This sequence joins TRBV30 and TRBJ2-1; D might be TRBD2 (6 bases). Trimming pared 6 bases from V and 6 bases from J, leaving 18 bases between. The CDR3 spans 14 residues. Germline values: CDR1 GTSNPN, CDR2 SVGIG (reference sequence). CDR3 in amino acids: CACNSGLPANEQFF. DNA for the CDR3: TGTGCCTGCAACTCGGGACTCCCGGCCAATGAGCAGTTCTTC. The whole variable domain, filled in from reference TRBV30 and TRBJ2-1, reads SQTIHQWPATLVQPVGSPLSLECTVEGTSNPNLYWYRQAAGRGLQLLFYSVGIGQISSEVPQNLSASRPQDRQFILSSKKLLLSDSGFYLCACNSGLPANEQFFGPGTRLTVL.

This clone was found a few times. The J gene is TRBJ2-5, the V gene TRBV4-1; D is possibly TRBD2 (6 bases). The V and J ends lost 0 bases and 2 bases respectively, with 13 bases between them. The CDR3 spans 16 residues. Germline V CDR1 and CDR2: MGHRA, YSYEKL. CDR3 residues: CASSQDGGTGQETQYF. CDR3 DNA: TGCGCCAGCAGCCAAGATGGGGGGACGGGGCAAGAGACCCAGTACTTC.

The genes are TRBV18 and TRBJ1-5, with D possibly being TRBD1 (5 bases). The V end was cut by 2 bases, the J end by 1 base, with 9 bases between. This CDR3 has 15 residues. Per germline, CDR1 KGHSH and CDR2 LQKENI. The CDR3 DNA reads as TGTGCCAGCTCACCAACTGGGACGAGCAATCAGCCCCAGCATTTT. Translation gives CASSPTGTSNQPQHF.

The V gene is TRBV27, the J gene TRBJ1-4, with 9 bases lining up with TRBD1. Per the germline V gene, CDR1 is MNHEY and CDR2 is SMNVEV (reference sequence). This CDR3 has 16 residues. V was pared by 2 bases and J by 2 bases, with 3 bases of the junction left unmatched. CDR3 region: CASSLDRGGTNEKLFF. In nucleotides, the CDR3 is TGTGCCAGCAGTTTAGACAGGGGGGGCACTAATGAAAAACTGTTTTTT.